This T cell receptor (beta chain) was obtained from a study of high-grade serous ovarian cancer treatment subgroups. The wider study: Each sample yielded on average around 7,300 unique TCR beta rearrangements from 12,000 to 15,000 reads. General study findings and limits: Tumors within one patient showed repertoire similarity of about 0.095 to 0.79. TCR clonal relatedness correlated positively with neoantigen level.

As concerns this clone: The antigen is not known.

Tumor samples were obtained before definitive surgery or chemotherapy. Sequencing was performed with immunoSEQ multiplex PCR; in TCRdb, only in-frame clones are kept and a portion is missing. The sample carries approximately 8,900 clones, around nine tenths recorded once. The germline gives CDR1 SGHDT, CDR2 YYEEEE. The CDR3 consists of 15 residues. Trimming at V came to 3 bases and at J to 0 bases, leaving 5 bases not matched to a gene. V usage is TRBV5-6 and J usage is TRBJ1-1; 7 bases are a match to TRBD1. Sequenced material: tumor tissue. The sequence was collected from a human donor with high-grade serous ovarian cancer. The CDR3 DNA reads TGTGCCAGCAGCTCTTCAGGGGGAATGAACACTGAAGCTTTCTTT. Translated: CASSSSGGMNTEAFF.